This T cell receptor beta chain is drawn from a study of blood T cell repertoires in COVID-19. Overall study context: COVID-19 samples collected from the United States, Italy and Spain covered acute and convalescent phases. The analysed material was cDNA or gDNA that came from T cells, B-cell-depleted T cells, or PBMCs.

In the study's own analysis: Reference gene primer amplification gave nucleated cell count estimates. Clones were read by immunoSEQ multiplex PCR, and TCRdb kept only the in-frame ones, dropping some. The V and J calls and the clone size are those of that table, but D and trimming were determined from the DNA. The sample lists about 170,000 clones, approximately 84% occurring once. V was pared by 7 bases and J by 5 bases, with 18 bases between. Germline V lookup: CDR1 SGHAT, CDR2 FQNNGV. The CDR3 contains 14 residues. The receptor comes from a middle-aged man who had recovered from COVID-19. The V gene is TRBV11-2, the J gene TRBJ2-7; D remains ambiguous. The specimen was peripheral blood. The CDR3 DNA reads as TGTGCCAGCACCCCGGCGACTCGTCCCCACGAGCAGTACTTC. Translation: CASTPATRPHEQYF.